This TCR beta chain was captured by sequencing in a study of human T cells and chemical hapten exposure. For the study at large: The cohort included alopecia areata under or over 50% scalp, totalis and universalis. TCR yields differed between samples (mainly from small differences in pooled library volume).

Germline lookup yields CDR1 MNHEY and CDR2 SVGEGT. Trimming cost V 0 bases and J 3 bases, with 8 bases left between them. CDR3 size: 15 residues. Specified time point: patch test 2, 6 weeks after DPC sensitization. Treatment denoted: therapeutic diphenylcyclopropenone sensitization with weekly scalp DPC. RNA extraction used unfractionated whole blood as the source of total RNA. Study-level points and caveats: No shift was seen in TCRs above 1 in 1000 frequency with DPC sensitization. Donors were affected by alopecia, so their immune reaction might vary from that of healthy individuals.

Only a few counts were recorded for this clonotype. The target antigen is unknown. Using its own MiXCR run on the RACE reads, TCRdb lists one record per CDR3 protein. The repertoire holds tens of thousands of distinct CDR3 sequences, with roughly 10% as singletons. This clonotype was obtained from a woman younger than 45 with alopecia areata. Some clones in this sample may be carry-over from other donors' samples. The rearrangement links TRBV6-2 or TRBV6-3 to TRBJ1-4, with no clear D. The input for sequencing was whole blood, taken in connection with sensitization to the hapten diphenylcyclopropenone (DPC). DNA of the CDR3: TGTGCCAGCAGTTACTCGCGATGGTCTAATGAAAAACTGTTTTTT. It specifies CASSYSRWSNEKLFF.